The next 16 T cell receptor beta chains were all read from a single sample in a study of blood T cells in healthy people across ages. The authors ran a second PCR of about 7 to 11 cycles using a sample-barcoded 5' primer and a J-beta primer mix. TCRdb called the 5' RACE reads again in MiXCR, with one record for every CDR3 protein. This repertoire shows fewer than 800,000 distinct CDR3 sequences, roughly 50% found once; its top ten account for 30% to 40%. The sample taken for sequencing was blood. The receptors here all came from a woman aged 60-70 years in good health.

In regard to this clonotype: One end of the junction does not line up with germline, which may come from a read error. The V gene is TRBV5-1, the J gene TRBJ2-5, with 7 bases fitting TRBD2. Germline loops: CDR1 SGHRS, CDR2 YFSETQ. The CDR3 is 13 amino acids. The CDR3 spells CANSGDSRETQYF. The CDR3 DNA follows: TGCGCCAACAGCGGGGACTCCCGGGAGACCCAGTACTTC.

V is TRBV9 and J is TRBJ2-7, with D possibly matching TRBD1 (6 bases). In germline, CDR1 is SGDLS, CDR2 YYNGEE. Trimming pared 4 bases from V and 0 bases from J, leaving 11 bases between. This CDR3 has 14 residues. CDR3 sequence reads: CASSRGHSSYEQYF. The DNA for the CDR3 is TGTGCCAGCAGCAGGGGACATAGCTCCTACGAGCAGTACTTC.

V gene TRBV9 combines with J gene TRBJ2-7; TRBD2 matches 7 bases. The CDR3 length is 15 residues. Germline trimming cut 0 bases from V and 2 bases from J; bases unmatched to any gene: 5. CDR1 is SGDLS and CDR2 is YYNGEE in the germline V gene. DNA for the CDR3: TGTGCCAGCAGCGTAGGGGGGGGGAGGCCCTACGAGCAGTACTTC. It yields the protein CASSVGGGRPYEQYF.

This chain uses TRBV2 with TRBJ2-1; 10 bases match TRBD2. This CDR3 contains 16 residues. Germline V gene sequence: CDR1 SNHLY, CDR2 FYNNEI. V lost 3 bases and J lost 6; bases outside the gene matches: 8. The CDR3 region is CASSDMLAGVSNEQFF. The CDR3 DNA sequence: TGTGCCAGCAGTGATATGCTAGCGGGAGTGAGCAATGAGCAGTTCTTC.

For this clonotype: Germline is not matched at one junction end, which may reflect a read error. The chain recombines TRBV4-1 with TRBJ2-7; 11 nucleotides line up with TRBD2. CDR3 length: 16 amino acids. The germline V gene has CDR1 MGHRA and CDR2 YSYEKL. Here the CDR3 reads CASGQAPGLAAYEQYF. DNA for the CDR3: TGCGCCAGCGGCCAAGCTCCGGGACTAGCGGCCTACGAGCAGTACTTC.

The CDR3 is CASSLLAGEAFF. DNA for the CDR3: TGTGCCAGCAGCTTACTCGCGGGGGAAGCTTTCTTT. The chain combines TRBV7-9 with TRBJ1-1; D unresolved. V gave up 2 bases and J gave up 8 bases, with 9 bases separating them. Germline loops: CDR1 SEHNR, CDR2 FQNEAQ (reference sequence). This CDR3 is 12 amino acids long. Drawing the rest from reference TRBV7-9 and TRBJ1-1, the complete variable domain is DTGVSQNPRHKITKRGQNVTFRCDPISEHNRLYWYRQTLGQGPEFLTYFQNEAQLEKSRLLSDRFSAERPKGSFSTLEIQRTEQGDSAMYLCASSLLAGEAFFGQGTRLTVV.

This chain uses TRBV7-2 with TRBJ1-5, with 7 bases identical to TRBD1. The CDR3 is 17 residues long. V was clipped by 0 bases and J by 4 bases; unmatched bases: 9. CDR1 SGHTA and CDR2 FQGNSA come from the germline V gene. The CDR3 DNA follows: TGTGCCAGCAGCTTAGCCTCGACCGGGACAGCTAATCAGCCCCAGCATTTT. Encoded protein: CASSLASTGTANQPQHF.

The chain links TRBV25-1 to TRBJ2-1; D perhaps matches TRBD2 (7 bases). In germline, CDR1 is MGHDK, CDR2 SYGVNS. The CDR3 has 19 amino acids. Trimming pared 3 bases from V and 0 bases from J, leaving 21 bases between. The CDR3 nucleotides read TGTGCCAGCAGTGACGCCCGAGGGAGGGGGAGTCGCTCCTACAATGAGCAGTTCTTC. It is translated as CASSDARGRGSRSYNEQFF.

This clonotype has a handful of counts. V gene TRBV20-1 combines with J gene TRBJ2-3, with unresolved D. CDR3 length: 14 residues. With 6 bases removed from V and 1 base from J, the gap between germline ends came to 14 bases. Germline V gives CDR1 DFQATT, CDR2 SNEGSKA (reference sequence). The CDR3 reads CSAPELGGTDTQYF. The CDR3, as DNA: TGCAGTGCACCTGAATTGGGCGGCACAGATACGCAGTATTTT.

This clonotype has just a few counts. The chain recombines TRBV29-1 with TRBJ1-2; D gene unclear. V lost 0 bases, J lost 8 bases, and 13 bases lay in between. The germline CDR1 and CDR2 sequences are SQVTM and ANQGSEA. The CDR3 is 13 amino acids. CDR3 amino acids: CSVEEAVSRGYTF. The CDR3 coding sequence is TGCAGCGTTGAAGAGGCGGTATCGAGGGGCTACACCTTC.

V and J are TRBV18 and TRBJ2-7; tentative D call: TRBD2 (5 bases). The CDR3 length is 17 residues. Germline CDR1 KGHSH, CDR2 LQKENI. V shed 2 bases and J shed 0 bases, with 17 bases lying between them. The CDR3 loop is CASSPRSPGVSSYEQYF. In nucleotides, the CDR3 is TGTGCCAGCTCACCAAGATCGCCCGGGGTCAGCTCCTACGAGCAGTACTTC.

The chain has TRBV19 and TRBJ2-7; D gene uncertain. The CDR3 sequence is 13 residues long. V shed 2 bases and J shed 0 bases, with 5 bases lying between them. Germline assignment: CDR1 LNHDA and CDR2 SQIVND (reference sequence). Here the CDR3 DNA reads TGTGCCAGTAGTATAATTGTCTCCTACGAGCAGTACTTC. This codes for CASSIIVSYEQYF.

The chain joins TRBV19 to TRBJ1-1, with D unresolved. Trimming cost V 4 bases and J 1 base, with 13 bases left between them. This CDR3 spans 15 amino acids. Germline lookup yields CDR1 LNHDA and CDR2 SQIVND (reference sequence). Here the CDR3 DNA reads TGTGCCAGTAGTACCCCTGGGCGGGGGAACACTGAAGCTTTCTTT. The encoded protein is CASSTPGRGNTEAFF.

This chain uses TRBV5-1 with TRBJ1-1; tentative D call: TRBD1 (5 bases). This CDR3 region has 13 residues. V dropped 6 bases and J dropped 7 bases, with 16 bases sitting between them. Germline V gene sequence: CDR1 SGHRS, CDR2 YFSETQ. CDR3 coding DNA: TGCGCCAGCACCCAGGGACCGGTCGGTGAAGCTTTCTTT. Its translation: CASTQGPVGEAFF.

At least ten counts were recorded for this clonotype. This may be a read error: a much more frequent sequence differs by one nucleotide. The gene calls are TRBV20-1 and TRBJ2-7, with 9 positions matching TRBD2. Germline V gene data show CDR1 as DFQATT and CDR2 as SNEGSKA (reference sequence). CDR3 length: 16 residues. Trimming at V came to 0 bases and at J to 7 bases, leaving 13 bases not matched to a gene. The CDR3 coding sequence is TGCAGTGCTAGAGATCCACTAGCGGGCGGTAAAAATGAGCAGTACTTC. Residues: CSARDPLAGGKNEQYF.

In its sample, this clonotype was seen a few times. The gene calls are TRBV9 and TRBJ1-2; 8 bases fit TRBD1. Trimming removed 6 bases from V and 5 bases from J; junction bases left unmatched: 9. Germline values: CDR1 SGDLS, CDR2 YYNGEE. The CDR3 consists of 14 residues. CDR3: CASTRTGRGYGYTF. CDR3 nucleotide sequence: TGTGCCAGCACCAGGACAGGGAGGGGATATGGCTACACCTTC. Supplemented by reference TRBV9 and TRBJ1-2, the full variable domain reads DSGVTQTPKHLITATGQRVTLRCSPRSGDLSVYWYQQSLDQGLQFLIQYYNGEERAKGNILERFSAQQFPDLHSELNLSSLELGDSALYFCASTRTGRGYGYTFGSGTRLTVV.